This TCR beta chain was sequenced during a study of blood T cell repertoires in COVID-19. Study information: COVID-19 samples, acute and convalescent, were from the United States, Italy and Spain.

CDR3 length: 11 amino acids. Per germline, CDR1 WSHSY and CDR2 SAAADI. The germline V and J ends were trimmed by 6 bases and 7 bases, with 8 bases remaining between them. As handled by the study authors: Estimation of nucleated cell counts relied on the amplification of reference gene primers. TCRdb's table, derived via immunoSEQ multiplex PCR, lists solely in-frame clones and lacks some. Clone size and V and J calls were adopted from that table, with D and trimming inferred from the DNA. The sample carries 65,000 to 80,000 clones, about nine tenths recorded once. The sequence came from a man aged 80 or over in a cohort sampled during active COVID-19. Material: peripheral blood. V usage is TRBV10-2 and J usage is TRBJ2-3, with a weak D call TRBD2 (5 bases). Here the CDR3 DNA reads TGCGCCAGCAGCGGGGTGTATACGCAGTATTTT. This gives the protein CASSGVYTQYF.